These 30 T cell receptor beta chains originate from one sample sequenced in a study of response to subunit inactivated influenza vaccine (dated by TCRdb to the late 2010s). Library construction relied on RT-PCR. The sequencer listed for this sample is Illumina HiSeq 2500. TCRdb reanalyzed the raw reads on its own, using fastp at Q25 for trimming and MiXCR for clone calling, and kept in-frame beta chains. For every CDR3 protein sequence, its rows merge into one entry that carries the most common genes and DNA. The sample has about 650,000 distinct CDR3 sequences on record, approximately 14% of them singletons. The ten largest clones take up approximately 7.6% of the sample. The sample was PBMCs from blood, taken less than 15 days before vaccination. These receptors all come from a man over 45 who received an inactivated influenza vaccine. Donor details come from another sample of the same person, matched by shared clones.

This chain joins TRBV5-1 and TRBJ2-7; 7 bases are a match to TRBD2. The J segment lost 2 bases and the V segment lost 1 base, leaving 6 bases of the junction unmatched. The CDR3 runs to 15 residues. Germline CDR1 is SGHRS and CDR2 is YFSETQ. CDR3 region: CASSLWASGTYEQYF. The CDR3 DNA follows: TGCGCCAGCAGCTTGTGGGCTAGCGGAACCTACGAGCAGTACTTC.

The rearrangement links TRBV12-3 or TRBV12-4 to TRBJ1-5; TRBD1 matches 8 bases. The CDR3 is 14 amino acids. V was pared by 3 bases and J by 7 bases, with 5 bases of the junction left unmatched. This CDR3 is CASSFDRGGQPQHF. The CDR3 DNA reads as TGTGCCAGCAGTTTCGACAGGGGCGGCCAGCCCCAGCATTTT.

The chain's CDR3 is CASTPRDRGSNQPQHF. The CDR3, as DNA: TGTGCCAGTACCCCCCGTGACAGAGGTAGCAATCAGCCCCAGCATTTT. The rearrangement uses TRBV19 and TRBJ1-5; tentative D call: TRBD1 (5 bases). Between the trimmed V and J ends, which lost 7 bases and 0 bases, there was a span of 16 bases. Germline assignment: CDR1 LNHDA and CDR2 SQIVND (reference sequence). This CDR3 region has 16 residues.

This clonotype has just a few counts. The rearrangement links TRBV20-1 to TRBJ1-1; D unclear. CDR1 and CDR2 from the germline V gene are DFQATT and SNEGSKA (reference sequence). CDR3 length equals 14 residues. V lost 5 bases to trimming and J lost 0 bases, with 13 bases between them. The CDR3 spells CSALLGRLNTEAFF. CDR3 sequence (DNA): TGCAGTGCTCTCCTGGGTCGGTTGAACACTGAAGCTTTCTTT.

V gene TRBV5-1 combines with J gene TRBJ2-3; 7 nucleotides match TRBD1. The germline V gene has CDR1 SGHRS and CDR2 YFSETQ. The CDR3 covers 16 residues. Unmatched junction bases numbered 8, after V lost 4 bases and J lost 0 bases. For the CDR3, the DNA is TGCGCCAGCAGCGTTTGGGACAGCACTAGCACAGATACGCAGTATTTT. Translated: CASSVWDSTSTDTQYF.

This chain joins TRBV4-2 and TRBJ2-7, with no clear D. Looked up from germline, CDR1 is LGHNA and CDR2 is YNFKEQ. The CDR3 loop spans 14 amino acids. Trimming took 1 base from V and 2 from J, leaving 9 bases between them. The CDR3 is CASSQVTRAYEQYF. DNA of the CDR3: TGTGCCAGCAGCCAAGTAACTCGCGCCTACGAGCAGTACTTC.

V and J are TRBV5-1 and TRBJ2-7, with D possibly being TRBD1 or TRBD2 (5 bases each). The germline V gene encodes CDR1 SGHRS and CDR2 YFSETQ. The CDR3 has 12 amino acids. Trimming took 1 base from V and 8 from J, leaving 10 bases between them. The CDR3 loop reads CASSLFEGQQYF. In nucleotides, the CDR3 is TGCGCCAGCAGCTTGTTTGAGGGGCAGCAGTACTTC.

The genes are TRBV10-3 and TRBJ2-4; either TRBD1 or TRBD2 may fit D (5 bases each). V was trimmed by 10 bases and J by 5 bases, leaving 12 bases between them. Germline values: CDR1 ENHRY, CDR2 SYGVKD. This CDR3 is 12 amino acids long. This chain's CDR3 is CASSMGENIQYF. For the CDR3, the DNA is TGTGCCAGCTCGATGGGGGAAAACATTCAGTACTTC.

The chain combines TRBV29-1 with TRBJ2-7; 8 bases map to TRBD1. Germline V gene sequence: CDR1 SQVTM, CDR2 ANQGSEA. The trim removed 6 bases at V and 3 bases at J, leaving 10 bases unmatched. The CDR3 consists of 14 residues. This chain's CDR3 is CSVGAGTGVYEQYF. CDR3 coding DNA: TGCAGCGTGGGCGCCGGGACAGGAGTCTACGAGCAGTACTTC.

This clonotype was found a few times. J is TRBJ1-3 and V is TRBV3-1, with a possible D match to TRBD1 (5 bases). Trimming took 3 bases from V and 5 from J, leaving 8 bases between them. Germline V gives CDR1 LGHDT, CDR2 YNNKEL (reference sequence). The length of the CDR3 is 13 residues. This chain's CDR3 is CASSQGLRNTIYF. The CDR3 DNA sequence: TGTGCCAGCAGCCAGGGACTGCGAAACACCATATATTTT.

A few counts support this clonotype. The chain uses TRBV4-1 and TRBJ2-1; D is ambiguous. This CDR3 has 13 residues. Germline CDR1 reads MGHRA; CDR2 reads YSYEKL. V was clipped by 4 bases and J by 6 bases, with 10 bases between them. The chain's CDR3 is CASSLPELNEQFF. CDR3 nucleotide sequence: TGCGCCAGCAGCCTCCCAGAACTCAATGAGCAGTTCTTC.

In its sample, this clonotype was seen a few times. CDR3 amino acids: CASSRQGAREKLFF. For the CDR3, the DNA is TGTGCCAGCAGCCGACAGGGGGCAAGAGAAAAACTGTTTTTT. V is TRBV12-3 or TRBV12-4 and J is TRBJ1-4, with 10 bases aligning to TRBD1. The CDR3 runs 14 residues. V trimming: 6 bases; J trimming: 8 bases; junction bases outside the gene matches: 6.

This clonotype was seen a handful of times. The rearrangement links TRBV6-1 to TRBJ2-2, with 14 nucleotides matching TRBD2. In germline, CDR1 is MNHNS, CDR2 SASEGT. The CDR3 is 15 amino acids. J lost 6 bases, V lost 6 bases, and 3 bases had no gene match. CDR3 DNA: TGTGCCAGCAGCGCGGGACTAGCGGGAGCCGGGGAGCTGTTTTTT. Protein product: CASSAGLAGAGELFF.

This clonotype was recorded a few times. V gene TRBV4-3 combines with J gene TRBJ2-1; 9 bases match TRBD1. V shed 0 bases and J 5 bases; nucleotides not matched to a gene: 8. This CDR3 is built from 17 residues. Per germline, CDR1 LGHNA and CDR2 YSLEER. CDR3 sequence reads: CASSQDILTGGHNEQFF. The CDR3 DNA sequence: TGCGCCAGCAGCCAAGATATTCTGACAGGGGGGCACAATGAGCAGTTCTTC.

This clonotype has a handful of counts. The rearrangement joins TRBV9 to TRBJ2-1; weak D call: TRBD2 (6 bases). Trimming removed 4 bases at V and 4 bases at J, with 21 bases between. Germline V CDR1 and CDR2: SGDLS, YYNGEE. This CDR3 region has 17 residues. CDR3 sequence (DNA): TGTGCCAGCAGCATTGCCTCCGGGACTGGCCAATACAATGAGCAGTTCTTC. It translates to CASSIASGTGQYNEQFF. The full variable domain, completed using reference TRBV9 and TRBJ2-1, is DSGVTQTPKHLITATGQRVTLRCSPRSGDLSVYWYQQSLDQGLQFLIQYYNGEERAKGNILERFSAQQFPDLHSELNLSSLELGDSALYFCASSIASGTGQYNEQFFGPGTRLTVL.

V and J are TRBV6-5 and TRBJ1-1, with D possibly being TRBD1 (5 bases). Germline V gene data show CDR1 as MNHEY and CDR2 as SVGAGI. Trimming stripped 1 base from V and 3 bases from J, with 24 bases between. The CDR3 covers 19 residues. This CDR3 is CASSYLSVNTGAIYTEAFF. The CDR3 nucleotides read TGTGCCAGCAGTTACTTAAGTGTGAACACCGGGGCGATTTACACTGAAGCTTTCTTT.

The rearrangement joins TRBV4-1 to TRBJ1-1; no definite D call. This CDR3 has 15 amino acids. Germline loops: CDR1 MGHRA, CDR2 YSYEKL. Trimming stripped 4 bases from V and 3 bases from J, with 15 bases between. The CDR3 region has the DNA TGCGCCAGCAGCCGGTCAGGAGGCACGGACACTGAAGCTTTCTTT. It is translated as CASSRSGGTDTEAFF.

This clonotype has at least ten counts. The rearrangement uses TRBV20-1 and TRBJ2-3; D uncertain. The CDR3 consists of 13 residues. Germline lookup yields CDR1 DFQATT and CDR2 SNEGSKA (reference sequence). V shed 3 bases and J shed 3 bases, with 10 bases lying between them. CDR3 sequence (DNA): TGCAGTGCTAGGGAGCCCGGGACAGATACGCAGTATTTT. It is translated as CSAREPGTDTQYF.

The chain employs TRBV10-3 and TRBJ2-3; 14 bases map to TRBD2. There are 15 residues in the CDR3. Germline V lookup: CDR1 ENHRY, CDR2 SYGVKD. The V gene end was trimmed by 8 bases and the J gene end by 15 bases; junction bases not matched to a gene: 16. CDR3 region: CAIGDGTSGSHHSYF. CDR3 in DNA: TGTGCCATCGGGGACGGGACTAGCGGGAGCCATCATTCTTATTTT.

This clonotype has only a few counts. This sequence joins TRBV20-1 and TRBJ2-7; 9 nucleotides align to TRBD1. CDR3 length: 15 residues. Trimming at V came to 5 bases and at J to 5 bases, leaving 13 bases not matched to a gene. Germline V gives CDR1 DFQATT, CDR2 SNEGSKA (reference sequence). The CDR3 DNA reads TGCAGTGCTCTTCCCTCCCGGGACAGGGTCCACGAGCAGTACTTC. This gives the protein CSALPSRDRVHEQYF.

In its sample, this clonotype was seen a few times. V is TRBV7-2 and J is TRBJ2-1; D is perhaps TRBD2 (5 bases). CDR1 and CDR2 from the germline V gene are SGHTA and FQGNSA. V lost 3 bases and J 0 bases, leaving 15 bases between the germline ends. CDR3 length: 17 amino acids. In DNA form, the CDR3 reads TGTGCCAGCAGCTTTGGGCTAGCCCAGAGCTCCTACAATGAGCAGTTCTTC. As protein: CASSFGLAQSSYNEQFF.

The chain is built from TRBV5-1 and TRBJ2-2, with TRBD2 identical over 12 bases. The CDR3 totals 19 residues. CDR1 is SGHRS and CDR2 is YFSETQ in the germline V gene. The ends lost 3 bases at V and 5 bases at J; junction bases unmatched: 14. In DNA, the CDR3 is TGCGCCAGCAGCTCTTTCGCCCGACTAGCGGGAGTATATACCGGGGAGCTGTTTTTT. Its protein is CASSSFARLAGVYTGELFF.

The chain employs TRBV6-2 or TRBV6-3 and TRBJ2-7; D tentatively fits TRBD1 or TRBD2 (5 bases each). This CDR3 has 16 residues. The V gene lost 2 bases and the J gene lost 3 bases, with 17 bases spanning the gap. Germline V gene sequence: CDR1 MNHEY, CDR2 SVGEGT. CDR3 residues: CASSYRPGLDNYEQYF. The CDR3 DNA follows: TGTGCCAGCAGTTACAGGCCGGGGCTTGACAACTACGAGCAGTACTTC.

The CDR3 loop reads CSARTGVLNTGELFF. The CDR3 region has the DNA TGCAGTGCTCGAACAGGGGTCCTGAACACCGGGGAGCTGTTTTTT. The chain joins TRBV20-1 to TRBJ2-2; 7 nucleotides line up with TRBD1. The CDR3 runs to 15 residues. Germline loops: CDR1 DFQATT, CDR2 SNEGSKA (reference sequence). The trim removed 5 bases at V and 1 base at J, leaving 7 bases unmatched.

This clonotype showed up many times. The chain combines TRBV7-2 with TRBJ2-7; D is uncertain. Germline CDR1 is SGHTA and CDR2 is FQGNSA. Deletions cut 5 bases from V and 2 bases from J, with 7 bases between. The CDR3 has 12 residues. The CDR3 DNA follows: TGTGCCAGCAGCCAGGCTACCTACGAGCAGTACTTC. Translation gives CASSQATYEQYF.

V and J are TRBV7-9 and TRBJ2-3; D gene ambiguous. The CDR3 extends over 14 amino acids. In germline, CDR1 is SEHNR, CDR2 FQNEAQ (reference sequence). V shed 1 base and J shed 2 bases, with 7 bases lying between them. CDR3 nucleotide sequence: TGTGCCAGCAGCTTAGAGGGAACCACAGATACGCAGTATTTT. Encoded protein: CASSLEGTTDTQYF.

This chain connects TRBV5-1 to TRBJ2-6; D not certain. Germline-derived CDR1 and CDR2 are SGHRS and YFSETQ. Trimming removed 1 base from V and 5 bases from J, with 13 bases in between. This CDR3 spans 16 amino acids. This chain's CDR3 is CASSLTSDQRANVLTF. The CDR3 nucleotides are TGCGCCAGCAGCTTGACTTCTGATCAACGGGCCAACGTCCTGACTTTC.

This clonotype was counted between two and nine times. The chain links TRBV28 to TRBJ2-3, with D possibly being TRBD1 (6 bases). CDR1 MDHEN and CDR2 SYDVKM come from the germline V gene. This CDR3 region has 16 residues. With 4 bases removed from V and 1 base from J, the gap between germline ends came to 15 bases. The CDR3 nucleotides are TGTGCCAGCAGTTCAGGGGTACGCGCCCGCACAGATACGCAGTATTTT. Amino acid sequence: CASSSGVRARTDTQYF.

The J gene is TRBJ2-1, the V gene TRBV29-1; 11 bases fit TRBD2. V was clipped by 3 bases and J by 5 bases; unmatched bases: 3. The germline CDR1 and CDR2 sequences are SQVTM and ANQGSEA. This CDR3 is 14 amino acids long. CDR3 in DNA: TGCAGCGTTGATCGTAGCGGGAGGGACAATGAGCAGTTCTTC. Amino acids: CSVDRSGRDNEQFF.

This clonotype was observed a handful of times. CDR3 nucleotide sequence: TGTGCCACCAGCAGAGCGGGGGTTGGCGCTTTCTTT. Protein sequence: CATSRAGVGAFF. This rearrangement joins TRBV15 to TRBJ1-1, with D maybe TRBD1 (5 bases). Germline-derived CDR1 and CDR2 are LNHNV and YYDKDF (reference sequence). The CDR3 extends over 12 amino acids. V was trimmed by 1 base and J by 11 bases, leaving 11 bases between them.